This T cell receptor (beta chain) comes out of a study of T cell repertoires in cytomegalovirus infection. Across the study: TCR beta signatures that were public indicated CMV infection and matching HLA type.

V was trimmed by 3 bases and J by 3 bases, leaving 12 bases between them. CDR1 is MDHEN and CDR2 is SYDVKM in the germline V gene. The CDR3 is made up of 16 amino acids. This clonotype has at least ten counts. TCRdb reprocessed the reads with MiXCR, giving one entry per CDR3 protein. The data show roughly 77,000 distinct CDR3 sequences, with over 3.5% seen just once and around 22% held by the top ten. This clonotype was obtained from a human donor in good health (CMV status not recorded). Some clones in this sample may be carry-over from other donors' samples. Sequenced input: PBMCs. The chain joins TRBV28 to TRBJ2-6; no reliable D call. CDR3 bases: TGTGCCAGCAGTTTGCCCGGACCCCGTGGGGCCAACGTCCTGACTTTC. Translation gives CASSLPGPRGANVLTF.